Listed below are T cell receptor beta chains from one sample, sequenced in a study of a mutant IDH1 vaccine in newly diagnosed glioma. What these receptors recognize is not known. Repertoires were generated with immunoSEQ multiplex PCR, while TCRdb's copy carries only in-frame clones and drops some. The sample holds some 60,000 clones, about 80% seen once. Sequenced material: PBMCs, taken from a glioma patient whose treatment included an IDH1 peptide vaccine. The receptor source for this set is a man aged 30 to 45 with glioma. The conserved cysteine and the conserved F or W are not part of the CDR3 here. Each record gives: V gene, CDR3 protein.

V: TRBV23-1
CDR3: ASSPEGTGGNEAF

V: TRBV6-5
CDR3: ASSRTGDGQPQH

V: TRBV19
CDR3: ASSPTGQAIHRGELF

V: TRBV27
CDR3: ASSLYLQGASGNQPQH

V: TRBV7-9
CDR3: ASSLSRAAGTGELF

V: TRBV30
CDR3: AWSSTGRNEKLF

V: TRBV11-3
CDR3: ASSLTGTEAF

V: TRBV6-5
CDR3: ASSRGRGYQETQY

V: TRBV6-6
CDR3: ASSYSGSNTIY

V: TRBV28
CDR3: ASSLAQVHEQY